The rows below give T cell receptor beta chains drawn from one sample of a study of shared clonotypes between healthy human individuals. Some clones are missing from TCRdb's copy, which holds only in-frame ones; the method was immunoSEQ multiplex PCR. The data hold roughly 700,000 clones, with about 74% observed a single time. What was sequenced was memory CD4+ T cells sorted from blood. These receptors came from a woman in her twenties or thirties in good health. Each CDR3 is given with its conserved first and last residue. Fields, in order: J gene, clone size, D gene, V gene, CDR3 protein, CDR3 DNA. The D gene is left open where the match is weak. For some rows the clone size is stated as once, few or many, or as a class when expanded; others skip it.

>TRBJ2-3|.|TRBD2|TRBV2
CASSRLASLTDTQYF
TGTGCCAGCAGCAGACTAGCTTCACTAACAGATACGCAGTATTTT
>TRBJ1-2|.|.|TRBV25-1
CASSDLGDNYGYTF
TGTGCCAGCAGTGATTTGGGGGATAACTATGGCTACACCTTC
>TRBJ2-5|.|.|TRBV11-2
CASRGTQETQYF
TGTGCCAGCCGGGGAACACAAGAGACCCAGTACTTC
>TRBJ2-4|.|.|TRBV6-1
CASSEGAIQYF
TGTGCCAGCAGTGAAGGAGCTATACAGTACTTC
>TRBJ1-1|.|.|TRBV5-1
CASSSGTEGTEAFF
TGCGCCAGCAGTTCCGGGACGGAGGGCACTGAAGCTTTCTTT
>TRBJ2-3|.|TRBD1|TRBV2
CASSVGGGDTQYF
TGTGCCAGCAGTGTAGGGGGCGGTGATACGCAGTATTTT
>TRBJ2-3|.|TRBD2|TRBV5-1
CASSSGRTGDTQYF
TGCGCCAGCAGTAGCGGGAGGACGGGGGATACGCAGTATTTT
>TRBJ2-7|few|.|TRBV5-1
CASSLGDKANEQYF
TGCGCCAGCAGCTTGGGGGACAAGGCTAACGAGCAGTACTTC
>TRBJ2-1|.|TRBD1|TRBV25-1
CASSEIVGQGASNEQFF
TGTGCCAGCAGCGAAATCGTGGGACAGGGGGCGAGTAATGAGCAGTTCTTC
>TRBJ1-5|.|TRBD1|TRBV2
CASSGDRGEQPQHF
TGTGCCAGCAGTGGGGACAGGGGTGAGCAGCCCCAGCATTTT
>TRBJ1-1|.|.|TRBV5-1
CASSLNRLNTEAFF
TGCGCCAGCAGCTTGAACAGGCTGAACACTGAAGCTTTCTTT
>TRBJ1-2|once|.|TRBV6-6
CASSNQDQMRTF
TGTGCCAGCAGTAACCAAGACCAGATGAGAACCTTC
>TRBJ1-2|.|TRBD1|TRBV7-9
CASSSTTGGLRNYGYTF
TGTGCCAGCAGCTCAACGACAGGGGGCCTTCGGAACTATGGCTACACCTTC
>TRBJ2-7|once|.|TRBV7-8
CASSLSVRGSYEQYF
TGTGCCAGCAGCTTATCGGTGAGGGGTTCCTACGAGCAGTACTTC
>TRBJ2-7|.|TRBD2|TRBV11-2
CASSPSSGNAQYF
TGTGCCAGCAGCCCTTCTAGCGGGAACGCGCAGTACTTC
>TRBJ2-6|once|.|TRBV2
CASRLLSSGANVLTF
TGTGCCAGCAGACTTCTCAGCTCTGGGGCCAACGTCCTGACTTTC
>TRBJ2-5|.|.|TRBV5-1
CASSFSGQSQETQYF
TGCGCCAGCAGCTTCAGCGGACAGAGCCAAGAGACCCAGTACTTC
>TRBJ2-1|.|TRBD1|TRBV5-1
CASIPGQHSYNEQFF
TGCGCCAGCATCCCGGGACAGCACTCCTACAATGAGCAGTTCTTC
>TRBJ2-7|.|.|TRBV6-5
CASSSTQGSWEQYF
TGTGCCAGCAGTTCAACGCAAGGGAGTTGGGAGCAGTACTTC
>TRBJ2-7|.|.|TRBV7-8
CATGGKGVTYEQYF
TGTGCCACCGGAGGGAAGGGAGTCACCTACGAGCAGTACTTC
>TRBJ2-2|.|TRBD1|TRBV30
CAWSGQGLGGELFF
TGTGCCTGGAGTGGACAGGGGTTGGGCGGGGAGCTGTTTTTT
>TRBJ2-5|.|.|TRBV20-1
CSARDRATQYF
TGCAGTGCTCGGGATCGCGCGACCCAGTACTTC
>TRBJ2-7|once|TRBD1|TRBV29-1
CSVEAPGQGAPREQYF
TGCAGCGTTGAAGCTCCTGGACAGGGGGCGCCTAGGGAGCAGTACTTT
>TRBJ2-7|.|.|TRBV28
CASSFRRGGYEQYF
TGTGCCAGCAGTTTCCGGAGAGGCGGCTACGAGCAGTACTTC
>TRBJ2-5|.|.|TRBV7-8
CASSPQEHRQETQYF
TGTGCCAGCAGTCCCCAAGAACACAGACAAGAGACCCAGTACTTC
>TRBJ1-4|.|.|TRBV6-5
CASGGNEKLFF
TGTGCCAGCGGGGGTAATGAAAAACTGTTTTTT
>TRBJ2-2|.|.|TRBV27
CASRRAGLGTGELFF
TGTGCCAGCCGACGGGCGGGATTGGGTACCGGGGAGCTGTTTTTT
>TRBJ2-7|.|TRBD1|TRBV18
CASSRTVQGSDEQYF
TGTGCCAGCTCACGAACCGTACAGGGGAGTGACGAGCAGTACTTC
>TRBJ1-3|.|.|TRBV4-1
CASSPSPAGVNTIYF
TGCGCCAGCAGCCCAAGTCCTGCGGGGGTGAACACCATATATTTT
>TRBJ2-5|.|TRBD1|TRBV11-2
CASSLGTGVGETQYF
TGTGCCAGCAGCTTAGGTACAGGGGTAGGGGAGACCCAGTACTTC
>TRBJ1-4|.|.|TRBV28
CASINGGARGTNEKLFF
TGTGCCAGCATCAACGGGGGGGCGCGGGGTACTAATGAAAAACTGTTTTTT
>TRBJ2-7|.|.|TRBV27
CASASGPSYEQYF
TGTGCCAGCGCCTCGGGGCCGAGCTACGAGCAGTACTTC
>TRBJ2-7|.|.|TRBV29-1
CSVEPFLYYEQYF
TGCAGCGTTGAGCCTTTTTTATACTACGAGCAGTACTTC
>TRBJ2-7|many|TRBD1|TRBV6-1
CASTGTGGYEQYF
TGTGCCAGCACCGGGACAGGGGGTTACGAGCAGTACTTC
>TRBJ2-7|.|.|TRBV11-2
CASSSPLGQVDEQYF
TGTGCCAGCAGCTCCCCTTTGGGGCAGGTGGACGAGCAGTACTTC
>TRBJ2-2|.|TRBD1|TRBV7-3
CASIPTGGSGTGELFF
TGTGCCAGCATCCCCACAGGGGGTAGCGGCACCGGGGAGCTGTTTTTT